The 11 T cell receptor beta chains in this list originate from one sample, sequenced in a study of blood T cell repertoires in COVID-19 (dated by TCRdb to the early 2020s). The library was built by means of the immunoSEQ multiplex PCR assay. TCRdb took this table from immuneACCESS and kept in-frame rearrangements with V and J called. Such tables lack part of the clones; where checked against another copy, unresolved V genes explain under half of the gap, and the rest is unexplained. Counted in this sample were 300,000 or so clones; about nine tenths of them appeared once. The top ten clonotypes cover less than 3.5% of the sample. Sequenced: peripheral blood. These receptors came from a woman in her twenties or thirties with COVID-19, enrolled during active disease.

The gene calls are TRBV20-1 and TRBJ2-3; possible D gene TRBD2, 7 bases. This CDR3 is built from 14 residues. Between the trimmed V and J ends, which lost 3 bases and 2 bases, there was a span of 12 bases. The germline V gene has CDR1 DFQATT and CDR2 SNEGSKA (reference sequence). Here the CDR3 reads CSASLRGPTDTQYF. CDR3 DNA sequence: TGCAGTGCTAGTTTGCGGGGGCCCACAGATACGCAGTATTTT.

V is TRBV25-1 and J is TRBJ2-7; D is perhaps TRBD1 (6 bases). The CDR3 runs to 15 residues. Germline V gene lookup returns CDR1 MGHDK and CDR2 SYGVNS. Trimming left V 1 base short and J 6 bases short, with 16 bases between. DNA for the CDR3: TGTGCCAGCAGTGAATGGGGGCAGGGAGTAGGCGAGCAGTACTTC. Its protein is CASSEWGQGVGEQYF.

The gene calls are TRBV7-3 and TRBJ2-2; TRBD1 might be the D (6 bases). The V gene's germline CDR1 is SGHTA and CDR2 FQGTGA. V was pared by 6 bases and J by 9 bases, with 20 bases between. The CDR3 sequence is 15 residues long. Written as DNA, the CDR3 is TGTGCCAGCAGTAGCGAACAGGGCGTAACCAGGGAGCTGTTTTTT. It is translated as CASSSEQGVTRELFF.

This clone has just one count. This chain uses TRBV7-9 with TRBJ2-1; 8 nucleotides align to TRBD2. Germline-derived CDR1 and CDR2 are SEHNR and FQNEAQ (reference sequence). Trimming removed 7 bases from V and 8 bases from J; junction bases left unmatched: 4. The CDR3 runs to 12 residues. This CDR3 is CASTKREYEQFF. The CDR3 DNA reads TGTGCCAGCACCAAGCGGGAGTATGAGCAGTTCTTC.

CDR3 in DNA: TGTGCCAGCAGGACTGCCGTCGGGGAGCGCTCCTACGAGCAGTACTTC. Its protein is CASRTAVGERSYEQYF. V is TRBV28 and J is TRBJ2-7, with D perhaps TRBD2 (5 bases). V lost 6 bases and J 0 bases, leaving 18 bases between the germline ends. Germline-derived CDR1 and CDR2 are MDHEN and SYDVKM. CDR3 size: 16 residues.

The CDR3 nucleotides are TGTGCCAGCAGGGAGGGACGGAACTATGGCTACACCTTC. Protein product: CASREGRNYGYTF. The chain is built from TRBV5-4 and TRBJ1-2; tentative D call: TRBD1 (5 bases). This CDR3 has 13 residues. V lost 5 bases and J lost 2, with 10 bases in between. Per the germline V gene, CDR1 is SGHNT and CDR2 is YYREEE (reference sequence). Looking up the rest from reference TRBV5-4 and TRBJ1-2 gives the full variable domain: ETGVTQSPTHLIKTRGQQVTLRCSSQSGHNTVSWYQQALGQGPQFIFQYYREEENGRGNFPPRFSGLQFPNYSSELNVNALELDDSALYLCASREGRNYGYTFGSGTRLTVV.

The CDR3 region is CASSLSGGDKNIQYF. The DNA for the CDR3 is TGCGCCAGCAGCTTGTCCGGGGGGGACAAAAACATTCAGTACTTC. The chain combines TRBV5-1 with TRBJ2-4; 8 nucleotides align to TRBD2. CDR3 size: 15 residues. V shed 1 base and J 3 bases; nucleotides not matched to a gene: 3. CDR1 and CDR2 from the germline V gene are SGHRS and YFSETQ.

The rearrangement uses TRBV6-4 and TRBJ2-1; possibly TRBD1 for D (5 bases). This CDR3 is built from 15 residues. Deletions cut 4 bases from V and 3 bases from J, with 13 bases between. CDR1 MRHNA and CDR2 SNTAGT come from the germline V gene. The CDR3 loop reads CASSAQGTVYNEQFF. CDR3 nucleotides: TGTGCCAGCAGTGCTCAGGGAACGGTCTACAATGAGCAGTTCTTC.

The chain is built from TRBV7-2 and TRBJ1-4; TRBD1 matches at 7 bases. V lost 5 bases, J lost 8 bases, and 11 bases stayed unmatched. The CDR3 is 15 amino acids. Germline CDR1 is SGHTA and CDR2 is FQGNSA. The CDR3 nucleotides are TGTGCCAGCAGCCCGCGGGACAGCTTCGGCGAAAAACTGTTTTTT. Translating gives CASSPRDSFGEKLFF.

The rearrangement links TRBV7-9 to TRBJ2-7, with 11 positions matching TRBD1. The J segment lost 5 bases and the V segment lost 5 bases, leaving 8 bases of the junction unmatched. Germline V gene lookup returns CDR1 SEHNR and CDR2 FQNEAQ (reference sequence). This CDR3 contains 15 residues. In nucleotides, the CDR3 is TGTGCCAGCAGCGCTCCGGGACAGGGGGGCCACGAGCAGTACTTC. It translates to CASSAPGQGGHEQYF. Variable domain in full (rest from reference TRBV7-9 and TRBJ2-7): DTGVSQNPRHKITKRGQNVTFRCDPISEHNRLYWYRQTLGQGPEFLTYFQNEAQLEKSRLLSDRFSAERPKGSFSTLEIQRTEQGDSAMYLCASSAPGQGGHEQYFGPGTRLTVT.

This clone was seen a handful of times. V usage is TRBV27 and J usage is TRBJ1-1; TRBD1 matches at 7 bases. Germline V gives CDR1 MNHEY, CDR2 SMNVEV (reference sequence). The CDR3 spans 17 residues. Trimming cost V 4 bases and J 1 base; bases outside gene matches: 12. The CDR3 loop reads CASSSGRGVNWNTEAFF. The CDR3 DNA is TGTGCCAGCAGTTCGGGCAGGGGGGTCAATTGGAACACTGAAGCTTTCTTT.